This is a list of T cell receptor beta chains from one sample in a study of CD8 T cells in ankylosing spondylitis. TCRdb recomputed calls from the 5' RACE reads with MiXCR, one row per CDR3 protein. The repertoire holds 500,000 to 650,000 distinct CDR3 sequences, with 5.3% as singletons. Material for sequencing was blood, either unsorted or a sorted T cell fraction (not recorded which). The receptors shown here come from a male donor with ankylosing spondylitis. Each CDR3 is given with its conserved first and last residue. A D gene is named only where the DNA matches it firmly. Expanded clones get a size class; other rows say once, few or many, or leave the size out.

j_call d_call v_call clone_size cdr3_aa cdr3_nt
TRBJ1-2 . TRBV5-1 many CASTDSPNYGYTF TGCGCCAGCACCGACAGTCCCAACTATGGCTACACCTTC
TRBJ1-2 . TRBV6-6 many CASSPSANYGYTF TGTGCCAGCAGCCCCTCTGCTAACTATGGCTACACCTTC
TRBJ2-2 . TRBV20-1 many CSVSSSSKGTGELFF TGCAGTGTTTCGAGCAGCAGTAAGGGGACCGGGGAGCTGTTTTTT
TRBJ1-1 . TRBV24-1 many CATSDQGRESGAFF TGTGCCACCAGTGATCAGGGACGGGAGAGTGGAGCTTTCTTT
TRBJ2-7 TRBD2 TRBV5-1 many CASSRRTSGPSFYEQYF TGCGCCAGCAGCCGCCGGACTAGCGGCCCATCCTTCTACGAGCAGTACTTC
TRBJ1-4 TRBD1 TRBV7-2 many CASSLQGGTNEKLFF TGTGCCAGCAGCCTTCAGGGGGGGACTAATGAAAAACTGTTTTTT
TRBJ1-5 . TRBV6-1 few CASRRARQNQPQHF TGTGCCAGTCGCCGGGCCCGGCAAAATCAGCCCCAGCATTTT
TRBJ1-6 . TRBV2 many CASSELGTNSPLHF TGTGCCAGCAGTGAATTGGGGACTAATTCACCCCTCCACTTT
TRBJ2-5 TRBD1 TRBV6-2/TRBV6-3 . CASSRIGRDRGETQYF TGTGCCAGCAGTCGGATTGGACGGGACAGGGGAGAGACCCAGTACTTC
TRBJ2-1 . TRBV6-1 many CASSPGSPAYNEQFF TGTGCCAGCAGCCCAGGATCCCCCGCCTACAATGAGCAGTTCTTC
TRBJ2-5 . TRBV10-3 many CAISDFETQYF TGTGCCATCAGTGATTTCGAGACCCAGTACTTC
TRBJ2-5 TRBD2 TRBV29-1 few CSVYRGGTQETQYF TGCAGCGTTTACCGCGGGGGGACGCAAGAGACCCAGTACTTC
TRBJ2-6 . TRBV7-9 few CASSLPTGTSGANVLTF TGTGCCAGCAGCTTACCGACAGGAACCTCTGGGGCCAACGTCCTGACTTTC
TRBJ2-1 . TRBV29-1 many CSVILTSVYNEQFF TGCAGCGTCATTTTAACATCGGTCTACAATGAGCAGTTCTTC
TRBJ2-5 . TRBV7-7 many CASSLVTNQETQYF TGTGCTAGCAGCTTAGTCACAAACCAAGAGACCCAGTACTTC
TRBJ2-3 . TRBV5-1 many CASFNTDTQYF TGCGCCAGCTTTAACACAGATACGCAGTATTTT
TRBJ2-7 TRBD1 TRBV20-1 few CSARKTGVHEQYF TGCAGTGCTAGAAAGACAGGGGTCCACGAGCAGTACTTC
TRBJ2-2 . TRBV12-3/TRBV12-4 many CASAATGELFF TGTGCCAGCGCGGCCACCGGGGAGCTGTTTTTT
TRBJ2-7 . TRBV5-1 many CASSLDPASYEQYF TGCGCCAGCAGCCTAGACCCAGCATCCTACGAGCAGTACTTC
TRBJ2-7 TRBD1 TRBV24-1 many CATSDHGTASSYEQYF TGTGCCACCAGTGATCATGGGACAGCGAGCTCCTACGAGCAGTACTTC
TRBJ2-6 . TRBV11-1 many CASSKREREPLSSGANVLTF TGTGCCAGCAGCAAACGGGAGCGAGAGCCCCTTAGCTCTGGGGCCAACGTCCTGACTTTC
TRBJ1-1 . TRBV5-1 many CASSLGGYLAEAFF TGCGCCAGCAGCTTAGGAGGATACCTCGCTGAAGCTTTCTTT
TRBJ2-7 . TRBV7-2 . CASSRGRPYEQYF TGTGCCAGCAGCCGGGGCAGGCCCTACGAGCAGTACTTC
TRBJ2-5 . TRBV27 many CASSFIGQETQYF TGTGCCAGCAGTTTTATTGGGCAAGAGACCCAGTACTTC
TRBJ2-1 TRBD2 TRBV6-2/TRBV6-3 many CATILRGGREQFF TGTGCCACCATTCTCCGGGGGGGCCGGGAGCAGTTCTTC
TRBJ2-2 . TRBV4-3 many CASSQEQLWTGELFF TGCGCCAGCAGCCAAGAACAGCTATGGACCGGGGAGCTGTTTTTT
TRBJ2-7 TRBD1 TRBV20-1 many CSALGQGSYEQYF TGCAGTGCTCTGGGACAGGGGAGCTACGAGCAGTACTTC
TRBJ2-1 TRBD1 TRBV7-9 few CASSPGQALSNEQFF TGTGCCAGCAGCCCGGGACAGGCCCTGTCCAATGAGCAGTTCTTC
TRBJ2-7 TRBD2 TRBV11-2 many CASSLGPAGGYEQYF TGTGCCAGCAGCTTAGGCCCAGCGGGAGGCTACGAGCAGTACTTC
TRBJ1-5 TRBD1 TRBV18 few CASSLGTGGRMGPQHF TGTGCCAGCTCACTTGGGACAGGGGGACGAATGGGGCCCCAGCATTTT
TRBJ2-7 . TRBV11-1 . CASSRGVGGEQYF TGTGCCAGCAGCCGGGGTGTCGGTGGCGAGCAGTACTTC
TRBJ1-6 . TRBV6-1 many CASSESSVDSPLHF TGTGCCAGCAGTGAATCTTCGGTAGATTCACCCCTCCACTTT
TRBJ2-1 . TRBV5-1 . CASSLEMGGSYNEQFF TGCGCCAGCAGCTTGGAAATGGGCGGGTCCTACAATGAGCAGTTCTTC
TRBJ2-1 TRBD1 TRBV4-3 . CATSQRTGAYNEQFF TGCGCCACCAGCCAACGGACAGGGGCCTACAATGAGCAGTTCTTC
TRBJ2-3 TRBD2 TRBV7-8 . CASSFQRGATDTQYF TGTGCCAGCAGCTTCCAGCGGGGGGCTACAGATACGCAGTATTTT
TRBJ2-3 . TRBV20-1 many CSASSGGPDTQYF TGCAGTGCTAGTTCTGGGGGTCCGGATACGCAGTATTTT
TRBJ2-3 . TRBV18 many CASSPLTGHTDTQYF TGTGCCAGCTCACCTTTGACAGGCCACACAGATACGCAGTATTTT
TRBJ2-7 . TRBV27 many CASSSRGTAYEQYF TGTGCCAGCAGTTCCCGGGGGACCGCCTACGAGCAGTACTTC
TRBJ2-7 . TRBV5-1 many CASSGEGINEQYF TGCGCCAGCTCCGGGGAAGGGATCAACGAGCAGTACTTC
TRBJ1-5 TRBD1 TRBV12-3/TRBV12-4 many CASSTDRGEQPQHF TGTGCCAGCAGTACGGACAGGGGTGAGCAGCCCCAGCATTTT
TRBJ1-2 . TRBV7-9 many CASSPEDRIYGYTF TGTGCCAGCAGCCCCGAGGACAGAATCTATGGCTACACCTTC
TRBJ1-2 . TRBV27 many CASSQTGTIYGYTF TGTGCCAGCAGTCAAACCGGGACGATCTATGGCTACACCTTC
TRBJ1-2 . TRBV9 . CASRGGAVGPQDGYTF TGTGCCAGCAGGGGGGGGGCGGTTGGTCCCCAAGATGGCTACACCTTC
TRBJ1-1 . TRBV4-1 many CASSQERGAEAFF TGCGCCAGCAGCCAAGAAAGGGGCGCTGAAGCTTTCTTT
TRBJ2-1 TRBD1 TRBV24-1 many CATSASGQGISNEQFF TGTGCCACCAGTGCCTCGGGACAGGGAATTTCGAATGAGCAGTTCTTC
TRBJ1-5 . TRBV7-2 many CASSRGTDQVNQPQHF TGTGCCAGCAGCCGAGGGACGGACCAAGTCAATCAGCCCCAGCATTTT
TRBJ1-2 TRBD1 TRBV3-1 few CASSQEGTGFGYTF TGTGCCAGCAGCCAAGAGGGGACAGGATTTGGCTACACCTTC
TRBJ1-4 . TRBV20-1 many CSAIPPDRINEKLFF TGCAGTGCTATTCCCCCCGACAGGATTAATGAAAAACTGTTTTTT